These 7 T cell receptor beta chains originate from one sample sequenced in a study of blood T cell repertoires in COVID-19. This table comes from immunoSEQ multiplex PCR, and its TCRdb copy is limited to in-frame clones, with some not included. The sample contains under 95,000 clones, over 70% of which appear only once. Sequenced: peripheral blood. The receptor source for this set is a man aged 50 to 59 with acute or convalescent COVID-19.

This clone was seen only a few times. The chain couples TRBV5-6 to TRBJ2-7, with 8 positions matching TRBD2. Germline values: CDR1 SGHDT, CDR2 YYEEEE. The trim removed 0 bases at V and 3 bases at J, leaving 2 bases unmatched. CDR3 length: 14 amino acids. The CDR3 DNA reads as TGTGCCAGCAGCTTGGGACTAGCGTTCTACGAGCAGTACTTC. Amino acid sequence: CASSLGLAFYEQYF.

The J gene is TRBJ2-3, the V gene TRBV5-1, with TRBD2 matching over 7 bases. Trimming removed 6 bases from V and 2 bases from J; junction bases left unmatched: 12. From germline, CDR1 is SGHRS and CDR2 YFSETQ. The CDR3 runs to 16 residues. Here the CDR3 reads CASKELLAGTTDTQYF. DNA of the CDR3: TGCGCCAGCAAGGAACTATTAGCGGGCACCACAGATACGCAGTATTTT.

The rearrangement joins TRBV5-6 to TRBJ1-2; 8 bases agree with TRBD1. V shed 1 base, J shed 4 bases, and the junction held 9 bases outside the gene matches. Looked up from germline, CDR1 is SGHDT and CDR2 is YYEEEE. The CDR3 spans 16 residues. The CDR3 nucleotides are TGTGCCAGCAGCTTGAGGTCAGGGGGCTTTTTCTATGGCTACACCTTC. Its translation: CASSLRSGGFFYGYTF.

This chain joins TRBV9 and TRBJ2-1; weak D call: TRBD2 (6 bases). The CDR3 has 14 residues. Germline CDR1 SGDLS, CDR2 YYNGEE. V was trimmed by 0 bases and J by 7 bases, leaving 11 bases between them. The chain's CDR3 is CASSVGPGENEQFF. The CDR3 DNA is TGTGCCAGCAGCGTAGGACCGGGGGAAAATGAGCAGTTCTTC.

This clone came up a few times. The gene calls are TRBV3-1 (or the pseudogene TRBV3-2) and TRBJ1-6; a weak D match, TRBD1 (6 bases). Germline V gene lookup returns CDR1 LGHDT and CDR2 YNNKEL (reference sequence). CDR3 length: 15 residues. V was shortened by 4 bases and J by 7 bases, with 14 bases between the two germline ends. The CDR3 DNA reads TGTGCCAGCAGCCTTTTACAGGGTGGGAATTCACCCCTCCACTTT. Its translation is CASSLLQGGNSPLHF.

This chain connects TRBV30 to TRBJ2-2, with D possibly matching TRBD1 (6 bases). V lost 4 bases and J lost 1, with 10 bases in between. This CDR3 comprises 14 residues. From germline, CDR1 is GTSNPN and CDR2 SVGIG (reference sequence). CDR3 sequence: CAWTVDRNTGELFF. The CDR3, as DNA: TGTGCCTGGACTGTGGACAGGAACACCGGGGAGCTGTTTTTT.

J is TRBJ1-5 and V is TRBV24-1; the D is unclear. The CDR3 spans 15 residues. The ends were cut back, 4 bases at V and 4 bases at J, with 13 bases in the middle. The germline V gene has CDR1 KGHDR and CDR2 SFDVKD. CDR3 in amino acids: CATSDPGPANQPQHF. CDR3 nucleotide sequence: TGTGCCACCAGTGACCCTGGCCCTGCTAATCAGCCCCAGCATTTT.